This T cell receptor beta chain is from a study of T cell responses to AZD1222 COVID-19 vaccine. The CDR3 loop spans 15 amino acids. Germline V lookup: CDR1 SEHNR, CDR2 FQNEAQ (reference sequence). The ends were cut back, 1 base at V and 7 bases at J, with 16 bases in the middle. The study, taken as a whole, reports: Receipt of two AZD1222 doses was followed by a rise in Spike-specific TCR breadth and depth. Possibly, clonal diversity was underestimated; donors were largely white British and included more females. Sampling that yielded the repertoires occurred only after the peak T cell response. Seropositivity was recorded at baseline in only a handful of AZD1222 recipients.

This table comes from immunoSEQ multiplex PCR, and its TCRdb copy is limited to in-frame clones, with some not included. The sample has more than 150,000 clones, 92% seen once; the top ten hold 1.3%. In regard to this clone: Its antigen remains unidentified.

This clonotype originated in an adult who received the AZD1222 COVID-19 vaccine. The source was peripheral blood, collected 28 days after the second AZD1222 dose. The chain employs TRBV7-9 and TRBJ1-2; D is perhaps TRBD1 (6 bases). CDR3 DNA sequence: TGTGCCAGCAGCTTAGGCCCGAAAGGGGGTCCTGGCTACACCTTC. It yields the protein CASSLGPKGGPGYTF.